These 20 T cell receptor beta chains share one sample of origin, sequenced in a study of cytomegalovirus exposure and HLA in healthy donors. PCR used 60 Vbeta primers and 13 Jbeta primers. Data came from immunoSEQ multiplex PCR; TCRdb stores just in-frame clones and leaves some out. The table has some 150,000 clones, 80% seen once; the top ten hold about 9.9%. Sequenced: PBMCs. These receptors came from a man between 18 and 35 years old in good health and CMV-seropositive.

V is TRBV18 and J is TRBJ1-3; D remains ambiguous. Per the germline V gene, CDR1 is KGHSH and CDR2 is LQKENI. Deletions cut 0 bases from V and 0 bases from J, with 6 bases between. CDR3 size: 15 residues. The CDR3 nucleotides read TGTGCCAGCTCACCACCTCTGAGCTCTGGAAACACCATATATTTT. This sequence encodes CASSPPLSSGNTIYF. Combining the CDR3 with reference TRBV18 and TRBJ1-3 gives the whole variable domain NAGVMQNPRHLVRRRGQEARLRCSPMKGHSHVYWYRQLPEEGLKFMVYLQKENIIDESGMPKERFSAEFPKEGPSILRIQQVVRGDSAAYFCASSPPLSSGNTIYFGEGSWLTVV.

DNA of the CDR3: TGCAGTGTCATCACTGAAGCTTTCTTT. This sequence encodes CSVITEAFF. The J gene is TRBJ1-1, the V gene TRBV20-1; D gene uncertain. Trimming left V 7 bases short and J 4 bases short, with 4 bases between. The CDR3 covers 9 residues. CDR1 is DFQATT and CDR2 is SNEGSKA in the germline V gene (reference sequence).

The rearrangement uses TRBV19 and TRBJ2-2; 7 nucleotides match TRBD1. With V trimmed by 4 bases and J by 3 bases, 2 bases remained unmatched. Per germline, CDR1 LNHDA and CDR2 SQIVND (reference sequence). The CDR3 consists of 14 residues. The DNA for the CDR3 is TGTGCCAGTAGTAGCACAGGGGACACCGGGGAGCTGTTTTTT. It yields the protein CASSSTGDTGELFF.

The V gene is TRBV19, the J gene TRBJ2-1, with D tentatively TRBD2 (5 bases). CDR1 is LNHDA and CDR2 is SQIVND in the germline V gene (reference sequence). The V end was cut by 6 bases, the J end by 0 bases, with 12 bases between. This CDR3 spans 15 amino acids. The CDR3 sequence is CASRERRSSYNEQFF. For the CDR3, the DNA is TGTGCCAGTAGGGAGCGGAGGAGCTCCTACAATGAGCAGTTCTTC.

This clone was observed once. The chain uses TRBV5-1 and TRBJ1-1; D is ambiguous. The CDR3 has 13 amino acids. V lost 4 bases, J lost 5 bases, and 12 bases lay in between. Per the germline V gene, CDR1 is SGHRS and CDR2 is YFSETQ. Here the CDR3 DNA reads TGCGCCAGCAGCCCATATGGGCAGACTGAAGCTTTCTTT. This codes for CASSPYGQTEAFF. The full variable domain, completed using reference TRBV5-1 and TRBJ1-1, is KAGVTQTPRYLIKTRGQQVTLSCSPISGHRSVSWYQQTPGQGLQFLFEYFSETQRNKGNFPGRFSGRQFSNSRSEMNVSTLELGDSALYLCASSPYGQTEAFFGQGTRLTVV.

This chain uses TRBV7-8 with TRBJ1-1; maybe TRBD1 (6 bases). Trimming pared 5 bases from V and 4 bases from J, leaving 17 bases between. The CDR3 contains 15 residues. Looked up from germline, CDR1 is SGHVS and CDR2 is FQNEAQ. The DNA for the CDR3 is TGTGCCAGCAGCCCGCAGACAGGCCTAAGCACTGAAGCTTTCTTT. Residues: CASSPQTGLSTEAFF.

J is TRBJ2-7 and V is TRBV18; 7 positions agree with TRBD2. This CDR3 has 15 residues. V shed 3 bases and J 4 bases; nucleotides not matched to a gene: 9. The germline V gene encodes CDR1 KGHSH and CDR2 LQKENI. The CDR3 region is CASSPGTGGRYEQYF. As DNA, the CDR3 is TGTGCCAGCTCACCGGGGACGGGGGGTCGGTACGAGCAGTACTTC.

Comment on this clone: The junction departs from germline at one end; a sequencing error may be responsible. This chain links TRBV7-6 with TRBJ2-5, with TRBD1 identical over 7 bases. This CDR3 comprises 13 residues. Germline-derived CDR1 and CDR2 are SGHVS and FNYEAQ. The CDR3 protein is CASSLGGWETQYF. CDR3 DNA: TGTGCCAGCAGTTTAGGGGGCTGGGAGACCCAGTACTTC.

V usage is TRBV5-4 and J usage is TRBJ2-6, with a tentative D call TRBD1 (5 bases). The CDR3 runs to 15 residues. The germline gives CDR1 SGHNT, CDR2 YYREEE (reference sequence). Trimming left V 4 bases short and J 0 bases short, with 8 bases between. In DNA, the CDR3 is TGTGCCAGCAGCATAGACAGCTCTGGGGCCAACGTCCTGACTTTC. Its protein product is CASSIDSSGANVLTF.

The J gene is TRBJ2-3, the V gene TRBV5-1; 11 positions agree with TRBD2. The CDR3 runs to 17 residues. The V gene's germline CDR1 is SGHRS and CDR2 YFSETQ. V lost 4 bases and J lost 0; bases outside the gene matches: 7. The CDR3 loop reads CASSPLAGEWSTDTQYF. The CDR3 DNA sequence: TGCGCCAGCAGCCCACTAGCGGGAGAGTGGAGCACAGATACGCAGTATTTT.

The chain has TRBV14 and TRBJ1-5; a possible D gene is TRBD1 (6 bases). Germline CDR1 reads SGHDN; CDR2 reads FVKESK. Trimming stripped 0 bases from V and 7 bases from J, with 13 bases between. The CDR3 has 15 residues. The CDR3: CASSQDRGAVQPQHF. CDR3 DNA sequence: TGTGCCAGCAGCCAAGATCGGGGGGCCGTCCAGCCCCAGCATTTT.

Comment on this clone: Distinct nucleotide sequences in the sample also encode this CDR3. The chain carries TRBV19 and TRBJ2-7, with 7 nucleotides matching TRBD2. V lost 6 bases to trimming and J lost 0 bases; unmatched junction nucleotides: 2. The CDR3 runs 13 residues. In germline, CDR1 is LNHDA, CDR2 SQIVND (reference sequence). The CDR3: CASSPGGSYEQYF. CDR3 DNA: TGTGCCAGTAGCCCGGGGGGCTCCTACGAGCAGTACTTC.

The genes are TRBV4-1 and TRBJ2-1; 14 positions match TRBD2. This CDR3 is built from 18 residues. J gave up 8 bases and V 8 bases, and 17 bases lay outside the gene matches. CDR1 and CDR2 (germline): MGHRA, YSYEKL. Here the CDR3 reads CASQITFGTSGSSDEQFF. CDR3 sequence (DNA): TGCGCCAGCCAAATCACTTTTGGGACTAGCGGGAGTTCCGATGAGCAGTTCTTC.

The chain combines TRBV1 with TRBJ2-1; TRBD2, the table's D call, was not compared with the DNA. TRBV1 is recorded as a pseudogene. The CDR3 spans 13 residues. CDR3 coding DNA: TGCACCAGATCGGCGGGGGGGACCTATGAGCAGTTCTTC. Translation gives CTRSAGGTYEQFF.

This rearrangement joins TRBV6-4 to TRBJ2-7; 13 bases agree with TRBD2. The CDR3 has 18 residues. The J segment lost 7 bases and the V segment lost 5 bases, leaving 17 bases of the junction unmatched. CDR1 and CDR2 (germline): MRHNA, SNTAGT. The CDR3 loop reads CASSLLWVLAGGPGEQYF. In DNA form, the CDR3 reads TGTGCCAGCAGTTTATTATGGGTACTAGCGGGGGGGCCGGGGGAGCAGTACTTC.

This rearrangement joins TRBV4-1 to TRBJ2-1, with TRBD1 identical over 8 bases. In germline, CDR1 is MGHRA, CDR2 YSYEKL. This CDR3 has 13 amino acids. V lost 1 base and J lost 10; bases outside the gene matches: 3. CDR3 sequence: CASSQVGTGEQFF. CDR3 coding DNA: TGCGCCAGCAGCCAAGTTGGGACAGGAGAGCAGTTCTTC.

The chain is built from TRBV6-6 and TRBJ1-1, with D perhaps matching TRBD1 (5 bases). V was clipped by 2 bases and J by 0 bases, with 10 bases between them. CDR3 length: 15 amino acids. Looked up from germline, CDR1 is MNHNY and CDR2 is SVGAGI (reference sequence). This CDR3 reads CASSYLQAVNTEAFF. CDR3 nucleotides: TGTGCCAGCAGTTACCTACAGGCCGTGAACACTGAAGCTTTCTTT.

This chain links TRBV5-4 with TRBJ2-3, with a possible D match to TRBD2 (6 bases). With 2 bases removed from V and 3 bases from J, the gap between germline ends came to 13 bases. CDR3 length equals 15 residues. CDR1 and CDR2 (germline): SGHNT, YYREEE (reference sequence). The CDR3: CASSFRDGGTDTQYF. In nucleotides, the CDR3 is TGTGCCAGCAGCTTTAGGGACGGGGGTACAGATACGCAGTATTTT.

The chain links TRBV4-1 to TRBJ1-2; D is perhaps TRBD1 (5 bases). Trimming took off 1 base at V and 5 bases at J, with 11 bases between the two ends. The length of the CDR3 is 14 residues. Looked up from germline, CDR1 is MGHRA and CDR2 is YSYEKL. The CDR3 nucleotides are TGCGCCAGCAGCCAAGGACAGATCCTTTATGGCTACACCTTC. Translation gives CASSQGQILYGYTF.

This clone was counted between two and nine times. The gene calls are TRBV7-6 and TRBJ2-2, with TRBD1 as a possible D gene (5 bases). This CDR3 is built from 15 residues. Germline CDR1 is SGHVS and CDR2 is FNYEAQ. Trimming stripped 1 base from V and 2 bases from J, with 8 bases between. The CDR3 DNA reads TGTGCCAGCAGCTTAGGGCAGGGAAACACCGGGGAGCTGTTTTTT. Its translation: CASSLGQGNTGELFF. The variable domain in full, with the rest retrieved from reference TRBV7-6 and TRBJ2-2, is GAGVSQSPRYKVTKRGQDVALRCDPISGHVSLYWYRQALGQGPEFLTYFNYEAQQDKSGLPNDRFSAERPEGSISTLTIQRTEQRDSAMYRCASSLGQGNTGELFFGEGSRLTVL.